These T cell receptor beta chains were read from a single sample in a study of T cells in localized non-small cell lung cancer. TCRdb's table, derived via immunoSEQ multiplex PCR, lists solely in-frame clones and lacks some. The data hold tens of thousands of clones, with 70% to 90% observed a single time. The input for sequencing was peripheral blood, taken before any cancer treatment. These receptors were collected from an older female donor with stage I lung adenocarcinoma. Each CDR3 is given with its conserved first and last residue. The D gene is left open where the match is weak. Part of the rows lack a size; the others show once, few, many or a class for expanded clones.

TRBJ1-5 | TRBV18 | . | . | CASSQSHDFGNQPQHF | TGTGCCAGCTCACAGTCTCATGACTTCGGCAATCAGCCCCAGCATTTT
TRBJ2-5 | TRBV5-1 | TRBD1 | . | CASSLGDRALETQYF | TGCGCCAGCAGCTTGGGGGACAGGGCGTTGGAGACCCAGTACTTC
TRBJ2-5 | TRBV9 | . | few | CASSVMGETQYF | TGTGCCAGCAGCGTAATGGGGGAGACCCAGTACTTC
TRBJ2-1 | TRBV9 | . | . | CASSVGSNEQFF | TGTGCCAGCAGCGTAGGGTCAAATGAGCAGTTCTTC
TRBJ2-2 | TRBV21-1 | . | . | CASSKAFGTGTNRELFF | .
TRBJ2-1 | TRBV10-3 | . | . | CAISEPPVNSGEQFF | TGTGCCATCAGTGAGCCTCCTGTTAATTCGGGCGAGCAGTTCTTC
TRBJ1-1 | TRBV6-6 | . | . | CASSFNRALRTEAFF | TGTGCCAGCAGTTTCAACAGGGCCCTAAGGACTGAAGCTTTCTTT
TRBJ2-5 | TRBV5-4 | . | . | CASSLGGRGETQYF | TGTGCCAGCAGCTTGGGGGGACGGGGTGAGACCCAGTACTTC
TRBJ2-7 | TRBV6-5 | TRBD1 | . | CASRPGTGIHEQYF | TGTGCCAGCAGGCCCGGGACAGGGATACACGAGCAGTACTTC
TRBJ2-3 | TRBV30 | . | . | CAWVQSTTDTQYF | TGTGCCTGGGTACAGAGCACTACAGATACGCAGTATTTT
TRBJ1-2 | TRBV25-1 | . | . | CASSEQGGYGYTF | TGTGCCAGCAGTGAACAGGGAGGATATGGCTACACCTTC
TRBJ2-2 | TRBV7-6 | TRBD2 | once | CASSFTGTSGRTGELFF | TGTGCCAGCAGCTTCACCGGGACTAGCGGGAGGACCGGGGAGCTGTTTTTT
TRBJ1-2 | TRBV6-5 | . | . | CASSPDIGGYTF | TGTGCCAGCAGTCCCGACATCGGCGGCTACACCTTC
TRBJ2-2 | TRBV5-1 | . | . | CASNPSGRVETGELFF | TGCGCCAGCAATCCTTCCGGCAGGGTAGAGACCGGGGAGCTGTTTTTT
TRBJ2-1 | TRBV6-1 | . | . | CASSPDYNEQFF | TGTGCCAGCAGCCCAGATTACAATGAGCAGTTCTTC
TRBJ1-2 | TRBV12-5 | . | . | CASGLVSRGSYGYTF | TGTGCTAGTGGTTTGGTATCACGGGGCAGCTATGGCTACACCTTC
TRBJ2-6 | TRBV2 | . | . | CASSTQGFSSGANVLTF | TGTGCCAGCAGTACGCAGGGGTTTAGCTCTGGGGCCAACGTCCTGACTTTC
TRBJ1-3 | TRBV9 | . | . | CASSVTGTAHIYF | TGTGCCAGCAGCGTAACGGGGACTGCTCACATATATTTT
TRBJ2-7 | TRBV19 | . | . | CASSIAEGVGDFSYEQYF | TGTGCCAGTAGTATTGCCGAAGGAGTGGGGGATTTCTCCTACGAGCAGTACTTC
TRBJ2-2 | TRBV18 | TRBD1 | . | CASSPRVDRANTGELFF | TGTGCCAGCTCACCACGGGTGGACAGGGCGAACACCGGGGAGCTGTTTTTT
TRBJ1-3 | TRBV27 | . | . | CASSKGGGSGNTIYF | TGTGCCAGCAGTAAGGGGGGGGGCTCTGGAAACACCATATATTTT
TRBJ2-5 | TRBV5-1 | TRBD2 | . | CASSLGLAKVQETQYF | TGCGCCAGCAGCCTCGGACTAGCTAAGGTCCAAGAGACCCAGTACTTC
TRBJ2-1 | TRBV4-1 | . | . | CASSHDSGVRNEQFF | TGCGCCAGCAGCCACGATAGTGGGGTAAGGAATGAGCAGTTCTTC
TRBJ2-7 | TRBV4-1 | . | . | CASSHPQGRTTSSYEQYF | TGCGCCAGCAGCCACCCCCAAGGGAGGACTACCAGCTCCTACGAGCAGTACTTC
TRBJ1-1 | TRBV7-3 | TRBD1 | . | CASSSRGTEAFF | TGTGCCAGCAGCTCCAGGGGGACTGAAGCTTTCTTT
TRBJ1-1 | TRBV28 | TRBD1 | . | CASRGWTGNTEAFF | TGTGCCAGCAGGGGTTGGACAGGGAACACTGAAGCTTTCTTT
TRBJ2-3 | TRBV29-1 | TRBD1 | . | CSVTGEDGTDTQYF | TGCAGCGTGACAGGGGAGGACGGCACAGATACGCAGTATTTT
TRBJ1-6 | TRBV6-6 | . | . | CASSFTGYDLHF | TGTGCCAGCAGTTTCACAGGCTACGACCTCCACTTT
TRBJ1-2 | TRBV7-2 | . | . | CASSPGAWSGYTF | TGTGCCAGCAGCCCAGGCGCTTGGAGTGGCTACACCTTC
TRBJ2-4 | TRBV6-5 | . | . | CASSYSRDAKNIQYF | TGTGCCAGCAGTTACTCGAGAGATGCCAAAAACATTCAGTACTTC
TRBJ1-2 | TRBV19 | TRBD1 | . | CASSTRDRGYYGYTF | TGTGCCAGTAGTACACGGGACAGGGGATACTATGGCTACACCTTC
TRBJ1-2 | TRBV27 | . | . | CASSFQDNYGYTF | TGTGCCAGCAGTTTCCAAGATAACTATGGCTACACCTTC
TRBJ2-1 | TRBV9 | TRBD1 | . | CASNLQGAYNEQFF | TGTGCCAGCAACCTCCAGGGGGCTTACAATGAGCAGTTCTTC
TRBJ2-7 | TRBV11-2 | . | . | CASSLIGTYEQYF | TGTGCCAGCAGCTTAATTGGGACCTACGAGCAGTACTTC
TRBJ1-4 | TRBV25-1 | . | . | CASSDSVKLFF | TGTGCCAGCAGTGATTCAGTAAAACTGTTTTTT
TRBJ1-2 | TRBV5-8 | . | . | CASSLSRGAPNYGYTF | TGTGCCAGCAGCCTCAGCCGAGGGGCGCCTAACTATGGCTACACCTTC
TRBJ1-3 | TRBV2 | . | . | CASSDSPGAGNTIYF | TGTGCCAGCAGTGATTCCCCAGGCGCTGGAAACACCATATATTTT
TRBJ2-7 | TRBV9 | . | . | CASSVEGGGGYEQYF | TGTGCCAGCAGCGTAGAGGGAGGGGGCGGCTACGAGCAGTACTTC
TRBJ1-1 | TRBV14 | . | once | CASSRRTGRVTEAFF | TGTGCCAGCAGCCGAAGAACAGGAAGAGTCACTGAAGCTTTCTTT
TRBJ2-1 | TRBV2 | TRBD2 | . | CASSERGRASLYNEQFF | TGTGCCAGCAGTGAACGAGGGAGGGCCTCTTTGTACAATGAGCAGTTCTTC
TRBJ1-1 | TRBV2 | TRBD1 | . | CASIPGGVMNTEAFF | TGTGCCAGCATCCCAGGGGGTGTAATGAACACTGAAGCTTTCTTT
TRBJ2-7 | TRBV7-2 | TRBD2 | . | CASSSLGGANSSYEQYF | TGTGCCAGCAGCTCGCTGGGAGGGGCTAATAGCTCCTACGAGCAGTACTTC
TRBJ2-7 | TRBV5-1 | TRBD2 | few | CASSLAATSGAYEQYF | TGCGCCAGCAGCTTGGCAGCAACTAGCGGAGCCTACGAGCAGTACTTC
TRBJ2-2 | TRBV5-6 | . | once | CASSWGPRMNTGELFF | TGTGCCAGCAGCTGGGGGCCTCGGATGAACACCGGGGAGCTGTTTTTT